The clone carrying this T cell receptor beta chain was seen a handful of times. The entry originates in a study of blood T cell repertoires in COVID-19. The repertoire was sequenced with immunoSEQ multiplex PCR; TCRdb's copy has only in-frame clones and lacks some. The repertoire holds roughly 250,000 clones, 75% to 95% seen once, with just over 2.5% in the top ten. Germline V lookup: CDR1 GTSNPN, CDR2 SVGIG (reference sequence). The CDR3 has 14 amino acids. The V end was cut by 3 bases, the J end by 7 bases, with 16 bases between. The sample consisted of peripheral blood. The chain links TRBV30 to TRBJ2-1, with D perhaps matching TRBD2 (6 bases). This sequence was found in a person between 18 and 30 years old with COVID-19, enrolled during active disease. The CDR3 loop is CAWSRDSPRNEQFF. The CDR3 DNA follows: TGTGCCTGGAGCCGGGACTCCCCCCGGAATGAGCAGTTCTTC.